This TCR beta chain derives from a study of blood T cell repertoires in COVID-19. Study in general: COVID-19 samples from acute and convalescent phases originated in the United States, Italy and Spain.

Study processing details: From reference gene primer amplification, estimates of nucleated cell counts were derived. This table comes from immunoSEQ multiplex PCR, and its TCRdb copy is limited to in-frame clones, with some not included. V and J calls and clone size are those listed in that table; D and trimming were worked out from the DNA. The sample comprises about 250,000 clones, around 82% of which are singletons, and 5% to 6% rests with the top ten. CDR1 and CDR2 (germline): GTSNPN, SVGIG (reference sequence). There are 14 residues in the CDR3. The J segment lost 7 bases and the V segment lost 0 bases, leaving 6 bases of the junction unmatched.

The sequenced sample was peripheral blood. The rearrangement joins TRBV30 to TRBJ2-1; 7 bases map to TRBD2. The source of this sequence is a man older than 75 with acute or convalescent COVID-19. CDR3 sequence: CAWSVGGSLNEQFF. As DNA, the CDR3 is TGTGCCTGGAGTGTTGGCGGGAGCTTAAATGAGCAGTTCTTC.